Detailed here is one TCR beta chain. This sample was included in a study of blood T cell repertoires in COVID-19. Study-wide context: Researchers got acute and convalescent COVID-19 samples from the United States, Italy and Spain. T cells, B-cell-depleted T cells, or PBMCs provided the cDNA or gDNA that served as material.

Germline CDR1 MNHEY, CDR2 SMNVEV (reference sequence). The CDR3 is 14 residues long. Between the trimmed V and J ends, which lost 5 bases and 6 bases, there was a span of 16 bases. Original processing notes: Reference gene primer amplification in the assay estimated nucleated cell counts. Sequencing used immunoSEQ multiplex PCR; TCRdb keeps in-frame clones, though not all of them. D and trimming come from the DNA, and the V and J calls and clone size come from that table. The repertoire holds about 71,000 clones, with over 80% as singletons. The TCR comes from a woman older than 75 with acute or convalescent COVID-19. The chain employs TRBV27 and TRBJ1-2, with D maybe TRBD1 (6 bases). The sample consisted of peripheral blood. CDR3 nucleotides: TGTGCCAGCAGTCCCGGGACACTCTGGGATGGCTACACCTTC. It encodes CASSPGTLWDGYTF.